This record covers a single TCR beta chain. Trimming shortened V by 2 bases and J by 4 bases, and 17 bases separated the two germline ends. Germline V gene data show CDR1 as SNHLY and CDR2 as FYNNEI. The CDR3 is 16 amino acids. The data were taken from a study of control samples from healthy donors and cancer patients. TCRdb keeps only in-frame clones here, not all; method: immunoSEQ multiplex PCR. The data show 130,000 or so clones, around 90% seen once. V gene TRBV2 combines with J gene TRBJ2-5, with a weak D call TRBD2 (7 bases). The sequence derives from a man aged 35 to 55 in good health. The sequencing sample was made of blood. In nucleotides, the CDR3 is TGTGCCAGCAGTGAAAGCGGGGAGGGGGTAGGAGAGACCCAGTACTTC. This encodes CASSESGEGVGETQYF.